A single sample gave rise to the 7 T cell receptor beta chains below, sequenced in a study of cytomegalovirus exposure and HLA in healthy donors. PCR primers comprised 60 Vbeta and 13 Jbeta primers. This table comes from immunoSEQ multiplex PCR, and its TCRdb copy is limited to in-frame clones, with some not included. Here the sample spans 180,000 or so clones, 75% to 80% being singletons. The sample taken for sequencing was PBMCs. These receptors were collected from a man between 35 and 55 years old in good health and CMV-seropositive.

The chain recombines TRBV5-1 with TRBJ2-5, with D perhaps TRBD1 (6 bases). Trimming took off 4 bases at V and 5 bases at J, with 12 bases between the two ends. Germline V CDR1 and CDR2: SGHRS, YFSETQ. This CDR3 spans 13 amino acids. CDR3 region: CASSPAQGETQYF. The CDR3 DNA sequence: TGCGCCAGCAGCCCCGCTCAGGGGGAGACCCAGTACTTC.

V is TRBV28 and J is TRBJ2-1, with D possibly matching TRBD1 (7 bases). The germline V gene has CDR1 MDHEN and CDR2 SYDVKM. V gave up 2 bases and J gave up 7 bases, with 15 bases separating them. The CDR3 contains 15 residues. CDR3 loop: CASSLVPGGGNEQFF. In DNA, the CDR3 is TGTGCCAGCAGTTTAGTGCCAGGGGGAGGAAATGAGCAGTTCTTC.

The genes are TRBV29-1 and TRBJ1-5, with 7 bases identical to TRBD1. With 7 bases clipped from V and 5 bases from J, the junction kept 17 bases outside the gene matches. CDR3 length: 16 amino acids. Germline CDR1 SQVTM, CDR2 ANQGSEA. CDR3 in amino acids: CSAPHGTDKGDQPQHF. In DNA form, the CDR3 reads TGCAGCGCCCCCCACGGGACAGATAAAGGGGATCAGCCCCAGCATTTT. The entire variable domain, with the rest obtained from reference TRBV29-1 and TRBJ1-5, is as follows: SAVISQKPSRDICQRGTSLTIQCQVDSQVTMMFWYRQQPGQSLTLIATANQGSEATYESGFVIDKFPISRPNLTFSTLTVSNMSPEDSSIYLCSAPHGTDKGDQPQHFGDGTRLSIL.

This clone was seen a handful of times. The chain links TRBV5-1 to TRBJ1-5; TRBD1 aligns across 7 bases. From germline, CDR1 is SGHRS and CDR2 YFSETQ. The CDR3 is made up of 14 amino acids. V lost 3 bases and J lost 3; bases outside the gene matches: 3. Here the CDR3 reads CASSYTGDNQPQHF. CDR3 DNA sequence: TGCGCCAGCAGCTACACAGGGGACAATCAGCCCCAGCATTTT.

The CDR3 sequence: CASTSLPLGLAGGFGYEQYF. In nucleotides, the CDR3 is TGTGCCAGCACATCACTACCTCTGGGGCTAGCGGGAGGGTTTGGCTACGAGCAGTACTTC. The chain couples TRBV7-8 to TRBJ2-7; 12 bases are a match to TRBD2. The CDR3 is 20 amino acids. V gave up 7 bases and J gave up 3 bases; unmatched junction bases: 22. CDR1 is SGHVS and CDR2 is FQNEAQ in the germline V gene.

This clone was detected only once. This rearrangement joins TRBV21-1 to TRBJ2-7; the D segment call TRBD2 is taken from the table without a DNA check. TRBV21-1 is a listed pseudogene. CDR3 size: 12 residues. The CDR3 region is CAGGGARREQYF. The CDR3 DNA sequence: TGTGCCGGGGGGGGTGCCCGGAGGGAGCAGTACTTC.

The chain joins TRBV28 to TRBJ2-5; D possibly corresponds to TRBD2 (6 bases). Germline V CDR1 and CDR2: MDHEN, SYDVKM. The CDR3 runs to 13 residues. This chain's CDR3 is CATRRGRRETQYF. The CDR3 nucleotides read TGTGCGACTCGCCGGGGGAGAAGGGAGACCCAGTACTTC. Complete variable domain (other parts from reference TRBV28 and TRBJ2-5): DVKVTQSSRYLVKRTGEKVFLECVQDMDHENMFWYRQDPGLGLRLIYFSYDVKMKEKGDIPEGYSVSREKKERFSLILESASTNQTSMYLCATRRGRRETQYFGPGTRLLVL.